This T cell receptor beta chain was sequenced in a study of cytomegalovirus exposure and HLA in healthy donors (dated 2017 in TCRdb). For the wider study: In an earlier analysis of roughly 590 of the donors, 250 to 350 Gb of sequence data and 117 million unique TCR beta sequences from 180 million or so T cells were reported. Alongside the repertoire data, information on donor age, sex, ethnicity and CMV serostatus was compiled. Among the roughly 400 genotyped donors, roughly 80% belonged to the genetic ancestry cluster associated with self-reported Caucasian donors. Roughly 300 gigabases of sequencing data and 70 million to 100 million unique TCR sequences were included in an early release covering roughly 600 HLA-typed donors. Every discovery cohort repertoire had been produced on one sequencing platform. Genome-wide SNP genotypes for about 55% of the roughly 670 donors were used in a later genetic analysis, which treated that subset as a discovery cohort. Among about 360 genotyped donors of the cohort, an average of roughly 240,000 unique TCR beta nucleotide sequences were sequenced per donor, roughly 20% of them non-productive. HLA typing covered class I and class II loci at four-digit resolution. The later analysis used no new phenotypic data to find candidate immune exposures, relying instead on TCR beta sequences and their occurrence across donors. The number of donors typed differed by locus, with roughly 629-640 for A, B, C, DRB1 and DQB1, approximately 500 for DQA1, some 570 for DPA1, and about 450 for DPB1. The study aimed to test whether cataloging public T cell receptors could reveal signatures of past pathogen exposure. The study profiled the T cell repertoires of about 720 subjects by immunosequencing and related them to cytomegalovirus serostatus. To predict cytomegalovirus infection status, the study brought together high-throughput TCR immunosequencing, statistical association of individual TCRs with disease status, and machine learning. Several DR-DQ haplotypes were treated as single units for association and clustering because of strong linkage in the cohort. Besides the first cohort of 500 to 700 subjects, a separate validation cohort made up of about 120 different subjects was used. To decide whether each TCR beta V gene segment behaved as functional or pseudogenic, an earlier analysis of some 600 of the donors relied on high-throughput TCR beta sequencing. A later analysis re-examined previously published TCR beta repertoires from just over 650 donors and added high-resolution HLA genotyping to investigate patterns of TCR occurrence.

The cohort consisted of approximately 670 healthy bone marrow donors. All cohort members were sampled while nominally healthy, although unrecorded immune exposures were likely present. The donor tested CMV seropositive and was one of the 289 seropositive cohort members. Every donor gave a peripheral blood sample, and the peripheral blood mononuclear cells from that sample were used for TCR beta sequencing. Genomic DNA was extracted from the blood cell samples with the Qiagen DNeasy Blood Extraction Kit. In the case of this clone: Its antigen is currently not known.

The investigation overall reported the following: At a false discovery rate of 0.05, a later analysis linked 16,000 or so TCR beta sequences to specific HLA alleles. A later genetic analysis reported fewer N-insertions in productive TCRs among donors in an Asian-associated ancestry cluster than the approximately 670-donor mean. A later genetic analysis associated a missense DCLRE1C variant with V-gene and J-gene trimming of TCR beta chains, and an independent cohort replicated the association. Most CMV-associated TCR beta chains appeared to be HLA-restricted in a later analysis, and the HLA associations seemed to be driven largely by CMV exposure. When HLA alleles, especially DR and DQ, strongly co-occurred, TCR associations were difficult to assign to individual alleles. Broadly in line with IMGT annotations, most TCR beta V segments showed up in productive rearrangements about 90% or about 30% of the time in an earlier analysis of under 700 of the donors. In this cohort, only TCR beta chains were sequenced, and detectable features were limited by the absence of alpha or paired-chain data. In a later analysis, the rate of TCR association differed among HLA loci, with DRB1 alleles having the most associated TCRs and HLA-C alleles having the fewest. Most TCR sequences were observed very rarely across donors, whereas some public TCRs were present in many individuals. The 87-base-pair reads could not distinguish some IMGT-functional V segments, including TRBV6-2 and TRBV6-3, so those segments were excluded. According to the authors, the approach could potentially be generalized to other disease states and immunological phenotypes. The classifier was reported to diagnose cytomegalovirus status with high specificity and sensitivity in both the original cohort and the validation cohort. In vitro tests confirmed that a few of the cytomegalovirus-associated TCR beta chains recognize cytomegalovirus antigens. Correlated functional status among segregating V segments might be attributable to linkage disequilibrium, but an unknown experimental factor could not be ruled out. About 17 rarely observed V segments, including chromosome 9 orphons, were excluded from the earlier analysis of about 600 of the donors because counts were too low. Because HLA typing was unavailable for some donors at each locus, only the typed subset was used in association tests. A total of fewer than 200 TCR beta chains were listed by the study as associated with cytomegalovirus. A cluster of highly shared sequence variants was judged likely to represent a technical artifact of the sequencing pipeline. A later analysis found that HLA-associated TCR beta chains were more clonally expanded and had lower generation probabilities than equally common non-associated chains. For the cohort, immune exposure information was limited to CMV serostatus. In a later analysis, several top co-occurrence clusters were reported to appear linked to parvovirus B19, influenza, CMV and Epstein-Barr virus. The presence/absence analyses assumed that sequencing depth was roughly uniform across donors, and that assumption may not be true. A further reported finding was that TCR beta sequences accurately predicted the HLA-A and HLA-B alleles for most subjects in the first cohort.

Between the V and J ends, shortened by 0 bases and 2 bases respectively, the junction contains 9 bases. Based on the germline V gene, the CDR1 and CDR2 sequences are SGDLS and YYNGEE. Including cysteine and phenylalanine, the CDR3 has 15 amino acids. The read is trimmed to its CDR3 DNA, 45 bases read in frame from base 1. The library was obtained by the immunoSEQ multiplex PCR assay. For the multiplex PCR, a mixture combining 60 forward primers for TCR Vbeta segments and 13 reverse primers for TCR Jbeta segments was used. The CDR3 region of rearranged TCR beta genes was amplified from genomic DNA with a multiplex PCR assay. The amplified TCR beta libraries were sequenced on the Illumina HiSeq System as 87-base-pair reads. The paper's processing steps were these. In a later analysis, some 80 million unique TCR beta chains were counted across the approximately 670 repertoires, and roughly 11 million of these chains were shared by at least two donors. Raw reads were error-corrected and collapsed into unique sequences by a nearest-neighbor algorithm in which closely related sequences were merged to remove PCR and sequencing errors. V, D and J gene segments were assigned by aligning CDR3 sequences to IMGT reference sequences. For a sequence to be retained, at least a six-nucleotide match to both a V gene segment and a J gene segment was required. A rearrangement counted as productive if the CDR3 had no stop codons and remained in frame with V and J, and every other rearrangement counted as non-productive. Following IMGT convention, CDR3 was defined as the stretch from the second conserved V-encoded cysteine up to the conserved J-encoded phenylalanine. Sequences without an unambiguous match to a single V gene segment were excluded from the earlier analysis of approximately 600 of the donors. In an earlier analysis of 587 of the donors, V segments were called functional above 56.7% productive rearrangements and were called segregating when the between-donor standard deviation exceeded 5%. To diagnose cytomegalovirus status from the catalog of TCR beta chain sequences, a statistical classification framework was built. In a later analysis, TCR nucleotide sequences were compared against IMGT/GENE-DB human TR gene sequences so that V and J genes could be assigned. In a later analysis, CDR3 sequences and most-parsimonious VDJ recombination scenarios were assigned using the TCRdist pipeline. In a later analysis, each TCR beta chain was defined by its CDR3 amino acid sequence together with its V-gene family, and reads without a unique V-gene family were excluded. A later analysis removed roughly 590 highly shared, low-generation-probability nucleotide sequences to deal with suspected cross-contamination and a sequencing artifact. For each public chain, a later analysis derived a clonal expansion index from normalized ranks of inferred template counts within each repertoire. In a later analysis, generation probabilities were computed with a VDJ recombination model fitted to out-of-frame rearrangements, and the resulting probabilities were checked against IGoR. In a later analysis, hypergeometric tests were used to score TCR-TCR, TCR-HLA and TCR-CMV co-occurrence, with a repertoire-size bias correction applied to TCR pairs. To estimate false discovery rates, a later analysis permuted the HLA or CMV assignments 20 times. A later analysis grouped co-occurring TCRs with DBSCAN, adding TCRdist sequence similarity when clustering within HLA-allele-positive subsets. Repertoires with fewer than 30,000 or more than 120,000 public chains, plus five repertoires with anomalous nucleotide sharing, were excluded from co-occurrence clustering. What TCRdb holds here is the immuneACCESS table cut down to in-frame rearrangements. Part of the clones is not present; checked against another copy, under half of the missing clones reflect an unresolved V gene, and the others are unexplained. V, J and clone size are those of that table, while D and trimming were read from the DNA. The table for this sample lists just over 50,000 clones. 12% of the sample rests with the top ten.

The chain couples TRBV9 to TRBJ1-5; the D gene identity is not certain. This sequence was found in a woman aged 60-70 years in good health and CMV-seropositive. What was sequenced was PBMCs. The nucleotides are TGTGCCAGCAGCGTAGGCGGGATCGGCAATCAGCCCCAGCATTTT. This encodes CASSVGGIGNQPQHF. Outside the CDR3, residues come from the reference TRBV9 and TRBJ1-5 proteins, so the full variable domain is: DSGVTQTPKHLITATGQRVTLRCSPRSGDLSVYWYQQSLDQGLQFLIQYYNGEERAKGNILERFSAQQFPDLHSELNLSSLELGDSALYFCASSVGGIGNQPQHFGDGTRLSIL.